The sequence of this TCR beta chain was determined in a study of graft-versus-host responses after intestinal transplantation. Across the whole study: Recipients were all induced with anti-thymocyte globulin, then given tacrolimus and steroids for 2 to 4 years.

The CDR3 extends over 14 amino acids. Germline lookup yields CDR1 SGHRS and CDR2 YFSETQ. Losses at the gene ends were 6 bases for V and 6 bases for J; bases not matched to a gene: 7. The assay was immunoSEQ multiplex PCR, and TCRdb's table has in-frame clones only and misses some. This table holds about 39,000 clones, 85% to 95% found once. The rearrangement links TRBV5-1 to TRBJ2-7; TRBD1 agrees at 12 bases. The sequence was obtained from a human patient who received an intestinal transplant, so some T cells may come from the graft donor. Sample: PBMCs, taken 734 days after intestinal transplantation. This chain's CDR3 is CASMAGTGGVEQYF. The CDR3, as DNA: TGCGCCAGCATGGCCGGGACAGGGGGCGTCGAGCAGTACTTC.